This passage covers 29 T cell receptor beta chains from one sample sequenced in a study of T-cell reconstitution after alpha-beta-depleted transplantation in children. The authors prepared the TCRbeta library with unique molecular identifiers. TCRdb fed the PCR reads into MiXCR, producing one record per CDR3 protein. The data contain more than 550,000 distinct CDR3 sequences, approximately 10% of them seen just once; the ten biggest clones take up approximately 4.1%. The sample here was PBMCs from the stem cell graft donor, taken from the stem cell graft. Receptors originate from a human donor who donated a stem cell graft to a child with acute myeloid leukemia.

V usage is TRBV2 and J usage is TRBJ2-1; D gene ambiguous. The CDR3 sequence is 14 residues long. Germline CDR1 reads SNHLY; CDR2 reads FYNNEI. V gave up 8 bases and J gave up 6 bases, with 17 bases separating them. The CDR3 here is CASRTHGVVNEQFF. The CDR3 nucleotides read TGTGCCAGCCGAACCCACGGCGTAGTCAATGAGCAGTTCTTC.

In its sample, this clonotype was seen many times. The CDR3 DNA is TGTGCCAGCAGCGTAGGGATTGCTAGCGGGAGGCACCGAAGATCCTACGAGCAGTACTTC. Residues: CASSVGIASGRHRRSYEQYF. The chain uses TRBV9 and TRBJ2-7; 11 bases align to TRBD2. CDR1 SGDLS and CDR2 YYNGEE come from the germline V gene. V shed 0 bases, J shed 1 base, and the junction held 15 bases outside the gene matches. This CDR3 is 20 amino acids long. Combining the CDR3 with reference TRBV9 and TRBJ2-7 gives the whole variable domain DSGVTQTPKHLITATGQRVTLRCSPRSGDLSVYWYQQSLDQGLQFLIQYYNGEERAKGNILERFSAQQFPDLHSELNLSSLELGDSALYFCASSVGIASGRHRRSYEQYFGPGTRLTVT.

The chain employs TRBV7-3 and TRBJ2-3; TRBD2 aligns across 13 bases. The ends lost 0 bases at V and 0 bases at J; junction bases unmatched: 3. Germline loops: CDR1 SGHTA, CDR2 FQGTGA. The CDR3 contains 18 residues. The CDR3 sequence is CASSLTGTSGTSTDTQYF. CDR3 DNA sequence: TGTGCCAGCAGCTTAACTGGGACTAGCGGGACAAGCACAGATACGCAGTATTTT.

This clonotype was seen at least ten times. The chain couples TRBV3-1 to TRBJ2-7, with 7 bases identical to TRBD1. Germline trimming cut 1 base from V and 4 bases from J; bases unmatched to any gene: 1. This CDR3 spans 13 amino acids. Germline CDR1 and CDR2: LGHDT and YNNKEL (reference sequence). DNA for the CDR3: TGTGCCAGCAGCCAAGGGACAGGATACGAGCAGTACTTC. Protein sequence: CASSQGTGYEQYF.

This clonotype was counted a few times. The V call is TRBV20-1, the J call TRBJ2-7; perhaps TRBD2 as D (6 bases). V lost 5 bases and J 0 bases, leaving 17 bases between the germline ends. The CDR3 has 15 amino acids. Germline V gene lookup returns CDR1 DFQATT and CDR2 SNEGSKA (reference sequence). CDR3 in amino acids: CSAPGVWSPSYEQYF. CDR3 bases: TGCAGTGCTCCGGGGGTGTGGTCCCCCTCCTACGAGCAGTACTTC.

The sample holds a few counts of this clonotype. The junction shows a germline mismatch at one end, possibly a read error. The CDR3 reads CASSLGAVSNEQYF. For the CDR3, the DNA is TGTGCCAGCAGTTTAGGTGCGGTCTCCAACGAGCAGTACTTC. This chain uses TRBV27 with TRBJ2-7; D call uncertain. CDR3 length: 14 residues. CDR1 and CDR2 from the germline V gene are MNHEY and SMNVEV (reference sequence).

V gene TRBV20-1 combines with J gene TRBJ2-1; D might be TRBD2 (6 bases). Germline CDR1 is DFQATT and CDR2 is SNEGSKA (reference sequence). This CDR3 is built from 15 residues. The V gene lost 3 bases and the J gene lost 6 bases, with 18 bases spanning the gap. The CDR3: CSASGREIPLNEQFF. The DNA for the CDR3 is TGCAGTGCTAGCGGGCGGGAAATTCCTCTCAATGAGCAGTTCTTC.

A few counts support this clonotype. The rearrangement links TRBV29-1 to TRBJ1-5, with D possibly matching TRBD1 (5 bases). This CDR3 is 12 amino acids long. The V end lost 5 bases, the J end lost 1 base, and 6 bases lay between the germline ends. Per the germline V gene, CDR1 is SQVTM and CDR2 is ANQGSEA. The CDR3 DNA reads as TGCAGCGTTCGGGACAGCAATCAGCCCCAGCATTTT. Encoded protein: CSVRDSNQPQHF.

This clonotype occurred many times. The rearrangement uses TRBV12-3 or TRBV12-4 and TRBJ1-1; tentatively, D is TRBD1 (6 bases). The ends were cut back, 3 bases at V and 4 bases at J, with 9 bases in the middle. The CDR3 has 13 residues. CDR3 nucleotide sequence: TGTGCCAGCAGTTTCAGGGGAGGCACTGAAGCTTTCTTT. This codes for CASSFRGGTEAFF.

CDR3 loop: CASSPLQPEEKLFF. CDR3 nucleotides: TGTGCCAGCAGCCCACTCCAACCCGAGGAAAAACTGTTTTTT. This chain connects TRBV7-8 to TRBJ1-4; D gene uncertain. CDR1 SGHVS and CDR2 FQNEAQ come from the germline V gene. V gave up 5 bases and J gave up 8 bases, with 15 bases separating them. The CDR3 sequence is 14 residues long.

This clonotype was counted a few times. The CDR3 loop is CASSFAGPGYGYTF. The DNA for the CDR3 is TGTGCCAGCAGTTTTGCCGGACCTGGCTATGGCTACACCTTC. J is TRBJ1-2 and V is TRBV12-3 or TRBV12-4; no clear D. The CDR3 is 14 residues long. The ends were cut back, 3 bases at V and 4 bases at J, with 12 bases in the middle.

This clonotype was counted only a few times. The V and J genes are TRBV6-1 and TRBJ2-7; 7 bases are shared with TRBD1. Trimming took 4 bases from V and 5 from J; bases not matched to a gene: 11. Looked up from germline, CDR1 is MNHNS and CDR2 is SASEGT. The CDR3 is 15 amino acids. The DNA of the CDR3 is TGTGCCAGCAGTGCCCGCCTACAGGGGTCGGACGAGCAGTACTTC. Translating gives CASSARLQGSDEQYF.

Ten or more counts support this clonotype. The gene calls are TRBV6-2 or TRBV6-3 and TRBJ2-1; 7 bases align to TRBD2. CDR1 is MNHEY, CDR2 SVGEGT, per germline. The CDR3 is made up of 13 amino acids. V shed 11 bases, J shed 0 bases, and the junction held 4 bases outside the gene matches. The DNA for the CDR3 is TGTGCCGGCGGGAGCGGCTCCTACAATGAGCAGTTCTTC. Translation: CAGGSGSYNEQFF.

This clonotype has at least ten counts. This sequence joins TRBV5-1 and TRBJ1-1, with a possible D match to TRBD1 (6 bases). CDR1 is SGHRS and CDR2 is YFSETQ in the germline V gene. The V end lost 4 bases, the J end lost 1 base, and 17 bases lay between the germline ends. The CDR3 contains 16 residues. The CDR3 bases are TGCGCCAGCAGCGCGGATGGGGGCCGACCGAACACTGAAGCTTTCTTT. It specifies CASSADGGRPNTEAFF. Drawing the rest from reference TRBV5-1 and TRBJ1-1, the complete variable domain is KAGVTQTPRYLIKTRGQQVTLSCSPISGHRSVSWYQQTPGQGLQFLFEYFSETQRNKGNFPGRFSGRQFSNSRSEMNVSTLELGDSALYLCASSADGGRPNTEAFFGQGTRLTVV.

V gene TRBV2 combines with J gene TRBJ2-5, with 16 bases fitting TRBD2. Germline CDR1 is SNHLY and CDR2 is FYNNEI. Germline trimming cut 7 bases from V and 0 bases from J; bases unmatched to any gene: 11. There are 19 residues in the CDR3. Here the CDR3 reads CASTEGLGTSGRDQETQYF. The CDR3 DNA reads TGTGCCAGCACGGAGGGACTCGGGACTAGCGGGAGGGACCAAGAGACCCAGTACTTC.

This clonotype was counted only a few times. The V gene is TRBV15, the J gene TRBJ1-4; maybe TRBD1 (6 bases). In germline, CDR1 is LNHNV, CDR2 YYDKDF (reference sequence). The length of the CDR3 is 14 residues. Trimming took off 5 bases at V and 10 bases at J, with 17 bases between the two ends. The CDR3 protein is CATSPGTLGAKLFF. Written as DNA, the CDR3 is TGTGCCACCAGCCCGGGGACCCTGGGGGCAAAACTGTTTTTT.

The table lists this clonotype with many counts. The chain employs TRBV3-1 and TRBJ2-7; 13 positions match TRBD2. V shed 4 bases and J 6 bases; nucleotides not matched to a gene: 6. This CDR3 is 15 amino acids long. CDR1 is LGHDT, CDR2 YNNKEL, per germline (reference sequence). The CDR3 loop is CASSLWTSGRSEQYF. CDR3 in DNA: TGTGCCAGCAGCCTTTGGACTAGCGGGAGATCCGAGCAGTACTTC.

This clonotype was seen at least ten times. This chain connects TRBV6-5 to TRBJ1-6; a weak D match, TRBD1 (6 bases). This CDR3 region has 17 residues. The germline V gene has CDR1 MNHEY and CDR2 SVGAGI. V shed 6 bases and J shed 3 bases, with 18 bases lying between them. The CDR3 DNA follows: TGTGCCAGCAGATCCCTATTACAGGGTGGCTATAATTCACCCCTCCACTTT. Its protein is CASRSLLQGGYNSPLHF.

The CDR3 region has the DNA TGTGCCAGCAGCTTAGGGACAGGGACGCCGGGGGGCCTTGGAAACACCATATATTTT. It encodes CASSLGTGTPGGLGNTIYF. The V call is TRBV11-2, the J call TRBJ1-3; 8 nucleotides line up with TRBD1. Germline lookup yields CDR1 SGHAT and CDR2 FQNNGV. V lost 1 base and J lost 3; bases outside the gene matches: 14. The CDR3 is 19 residues long.

This clonotype came up a few times. This chain links TRBV19 with TRBJ2-5; 10 bases line up with TRBD1. Germline V CDR1 and CDR2: LNHDA, SQIVND (reference sequence). There are 14 residues in the CDR3. Trimming took 5 bases from V and 6 from J; bases not matched to a gene: 6. CDR3 DNA: TGTGCCAGTAGTCTGGGACAGGGGTGGAAGACCCAGTACTTC. Its translation: CASSLGQGWKTQYF.

The chain carries TRBV28 and TRBJ2-7; 8 bases are shared with TRBD1. V was pared by 5 bases and J by 2 bases, with 8 bases of the junction left unmatched. Germline assignment: CDR1 MDHEN and CDR2 SYDVKM. This CDR3 comprises 15 residues. The CDR3 coding sequence is TGTGCCAGCAGTGGGTCGGACAGGGTTCCCTACGAGCAGTACTTC. Protein product: CASSGSDRVPYEQYF.

The chain carries TRBV12-5 and TRBJ2-5; D possibly uses TRBD1 or TRBD2 (6 bases each). Germline lookup yields CDR1 LGHNT and CDR2 FRNRAP. V lost 7 bases to trimming and J lost 4 bases, with 13 bases between them. The CDR3 has 13 residues. The CDR3 region is CASAQGGSETQYF. The CDR3 nucleotides are TGTGCTAGTGCCCAAGGGGGGTCAGAGACCCAGTACTTC.

Many counts were recorded for this clonotype. The chain recombines TRBV4-3 with TRBJ2-1; 12 nucleotides align to TRBD2. The CDR3 extends over 19 amino acids. The ends lost 0 bases at V and 7 bases at J; junction bases unmatched: 13. The V gene's germline CDR1 is LGHNA and CDR2 YSLEER. CDR3 region: CASSQDPPRSSGRGNEQFF. CDR3 in DNA: TGCGCCAGCAGCCAAGATCCCCCTCGTTCTAGCGGGAGGGGTAATGAGCAGTTCTTC.

This clonotype turned up a few times. The rearrangement uses TRBV30 and TRBJ2-5, with no clear D. Trimming took off 3 bases at V and 2 bases at J, with 10 bases between the two ends. This CDR3 comprises 13 residues. Germline lookup yields CDR1 GTSNPN and CDR2 SVGIG (reference sequence). The DNA for the CDR3 is TGTGCCTGGAGGTTGGCCTTGCAAGAGACCCAGTACTTC. This encodes CAWRLALQETQYF.

This sequence joins TRBV20-1 and TRBJ1-4, with 9 bases matching TRBD1. Germline CDR1 reads DFQATT; CDR2 reads SNEGSKA (reference sequence). Trimming took 6 bases from V and 0 from J; bases not matched to a gene: 8. The CDR3 loop spans 16 amino acids. The CDR3 DNA is TGCAGTGCCGCGGGACAGGGCTGGGCAACTAATGAAAAACTGTTTTTT. Translating it yields CSAAGQGWATNEKLFF.

This clonotype was recorded at least ten times. The rearrangement links TRBV5-1 to TRBJ2-5; unclear D gene. The CDR3 consists of 13 residues. The germline V and J ends were trimmed by 2 bases and 5 bases, with 10 bases remaining between them. Germline CDR1 reads SGHRS; CDR2 reads YFSETQ. DNA of the CDR3: TGCGCCAGCAGCTTTAAAGGGCCGGAGACCCAGTACTTC. Its translation is CASSFKGPETQYF.

This clonotype was detected ten times or more. This chain connects TRBV20-1 to TRBJ1-1; D is ambiguous. The CDR3 consists of 15 residues. Germline values: CDR1 DFQATT, CDR2 SNEGSKA (reference sequence). V was shortened by 7 bases and J by 1 base, with 19 bases between the two germline ends. CDR3 sequence (DNA): TGCAGTGTTATAATACCGGGTCCCGGGAACACTGAAGCTTTCTTT. This sequence encodes CSVIIPGPGNTEAFF.

This clonotype was observed at least ten times. The rearrangement uses TRBV10-3 and TRBJ2-1, with 7 bases fitting TRBD2. The V gene's germline CDR1 is ENHRY and CDR2 SYGVKD. The ends lost 3 bases at V and 2 bases at J; junction bases unmatched: 1. There are 14 residues in the CDR3. CDR3 region: CAISDLAAYNEQFF. CDR3 DNA sequence: TGTGCCATCAGTGACCTAGCGGCCTACAATGAGCAGTTCTTC.

This clonotype was recorded many times. The V call is TRBV5-1, the J call TRBJ2-1, with 10 positions matching TRBD2. The CDR3 is 15 amino acids. Germline CDR1 and CDR2: SGHRS and YFSETQ. V was clipped by 1 base and J by 8 bases; unmatched bases: 6. Written as DNA, the CDR3 is TGCGCCAGCAGCTTGCCTAGCGGGAGTTGGGATGAGCAGTTCTTC. Amino acid sequence: CASSLPSGSWDEQFF.